This TCR beta chain was found in a study of blood T cell repertoires in COVID-19. Study as a whole: The United States, Italy and Spain supplied acute and convalescent COVID-19 samples. Sources were T cells, B-cell-depleted T cells, or PBMCs; the material itself was cDNA or gDNA.

Per the authors' pipeline: Nucleated cell counts were estimated from reference gene primer amplification. TCRdb's table, derived via immunoSEQ multiplex PCR, lists solely in-frame clones and lacks some. V and J calls and clone size come straight from that table; D and trimming were deduced from the DNA. The sample has a few hundred thousand clones, roughly nine tenths seen once. This CDR3 comprises 14 residues. Germline lookup yields CDR1 MDHEN and CDR2 SYDVKM. Trimming removed 5 bases from V and 1 base from J, with 8 bases in between. The sequence was collected from a man between 65 and 85 years old with acute or convalescent COVID-19. The sequenced sample was peripheral blood. The chain has TRBV28 and TRBJ1-4; tentatively, D is TRBD1 (5 bases). DNA of the CDR3: TGTGCCAGCAGTCCCCAGGGAACTAATGAAAAACTGTTTTTT. Translating it yields CASSPQGTNEKLFF.